The present T cell receptor (beta chain) was sequenced within a study of type 1 and type 2 diabetes patients. Study in general: From PBMCs, CD4+ and CD8+ T cells were isolated by magnetic microbeads. Sequencing for the whole study yielded about 18 million paired-end reads.

Genomic DNA was the PCR template. Amplification of the beta chain CDR3 used 30 forward and 13 reverse multiplex primers. MiXCR, applied by TCRdb to the multiplex PCR reads, yields one record per CDR3 protein. This repertoire shows fewer than 300,000 distinct CDR3 sequences, approximately 45% found once; its top ten account for roughly an eighth. Germline lookup yields CDR1 MNHEY and CDR2 SMNVEV (reference sequence). Trimming pared 2 bases from V and 0 bases from J, leaving 12 bases between. This CDR3 spans 16 amino acids. This clonotype was obtained from a man younger than 35 with type 2 diabetes. Material: peripheral blood mononuclear cells (PBMCs). The V and J genes are TRBV27 and TRBJ2-3; maybe TRBD2 (5 bases). The CDR3 DNA follows: TGTGCCAGCAGTTTAACGACTATCTTAAGCACAGATACGCAGTATTTT. Encoded protein: CASSLTTILSTDTQYF.